This T cell receptor (beta chain) emerged from a study of response to subunit inactivated influenza vaccine. In TCRdb, the RT-PCR reads were re-called with MiXCR into one record per CDR3 protein. The table has 290,000 or so distinct CDR3 sequences, 20% to 25% seen once. Deletions cut 8 bases from V and 1 base from J, with 11 bases between. This CDR3 is built from 13 residues. Germline V lookup: CDR1 ENHRY, CDR2 SYGVKD. The chain combines TRBV10-3 with TRBJ1-2, with D hard to call. The input for sequencing was PBMCs from blood, taken 21 months after vaccination. This TCR was sampled from a man between 50 and 75 years old who received an inactivated influenza vaccine. The CDR3 region has the DNA TGTGCCATCGCCGTGGCAAATAACTATGGCTACACCTTC. Encoded protein: CAIAVANNYGYTF.